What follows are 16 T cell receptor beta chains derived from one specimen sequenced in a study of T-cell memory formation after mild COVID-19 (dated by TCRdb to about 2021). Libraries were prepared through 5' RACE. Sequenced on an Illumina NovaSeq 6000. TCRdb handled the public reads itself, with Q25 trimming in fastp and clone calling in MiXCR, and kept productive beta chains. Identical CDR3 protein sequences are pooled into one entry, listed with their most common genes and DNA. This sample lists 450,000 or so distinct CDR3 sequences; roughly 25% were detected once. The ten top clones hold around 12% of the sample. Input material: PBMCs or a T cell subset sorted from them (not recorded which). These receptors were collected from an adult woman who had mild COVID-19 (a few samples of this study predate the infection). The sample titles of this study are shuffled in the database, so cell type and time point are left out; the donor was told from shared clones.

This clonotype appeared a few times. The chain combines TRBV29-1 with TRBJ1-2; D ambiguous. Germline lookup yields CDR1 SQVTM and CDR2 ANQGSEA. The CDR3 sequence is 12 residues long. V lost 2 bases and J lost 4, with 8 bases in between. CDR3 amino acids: CSVETGGYGYTF. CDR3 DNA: TGCAGCGTTGAAACGGGCGGCTATGGCTACACCTTC.

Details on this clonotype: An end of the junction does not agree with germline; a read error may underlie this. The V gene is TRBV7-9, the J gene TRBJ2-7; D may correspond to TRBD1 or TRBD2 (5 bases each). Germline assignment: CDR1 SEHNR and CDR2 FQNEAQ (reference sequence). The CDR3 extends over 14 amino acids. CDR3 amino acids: CASSPRDGPLVLHF. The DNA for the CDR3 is TGTGCCAGCAGCCCGAGGGACGGCCCTCTAGTTCTGCACTTC.

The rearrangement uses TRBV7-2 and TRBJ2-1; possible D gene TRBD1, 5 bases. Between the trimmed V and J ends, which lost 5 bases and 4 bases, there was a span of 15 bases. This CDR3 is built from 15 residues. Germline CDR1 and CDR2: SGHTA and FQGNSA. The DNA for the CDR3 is TGTGCCAGCAGCCTGCAGGGAAGGTCGTACAATGAGCAGTTCTTC. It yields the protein CASSLQGRSYNEQFF.

CDR3 amino acids: CASRTSGVDTQYF. In nucleotides, the CDR3 is TGTGCCAGCAGGACTAGCGGGGTGGATACGCAGTATTTT. This rearrangement joins TRBV25-1 to TRBJ2-3; 11 bases are shared with TRBD2. The CDR3 totals 13 residues. V lost 6 bases and J lost 6; bases outside the gene matches: 2. CDR1 and CDR2 (germline): MGHDK, SYGVNS. Looking up the rest from reference TRBV25-1 and TRBJ2-3 gives the full variable domain: EADIYQTPRYLVIGTGKKITLECSQTMGHDKMYWYQQDPGMELHLIHYSYGVNSTEKGDLSSESTVSRIRTEHFPLTLESARPSHTSQYLCASRTSGVDTQYFGPGTRLTVL.

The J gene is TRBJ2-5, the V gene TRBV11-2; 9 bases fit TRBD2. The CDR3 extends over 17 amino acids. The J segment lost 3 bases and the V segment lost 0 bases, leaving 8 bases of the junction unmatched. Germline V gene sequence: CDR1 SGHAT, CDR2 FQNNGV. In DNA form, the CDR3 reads TGTGCCAGCAGCTTAGACCTAATTAGCGGGAGTAAAGAGACCCAGTACTTC. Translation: CASSLDLISGSKETQYF.

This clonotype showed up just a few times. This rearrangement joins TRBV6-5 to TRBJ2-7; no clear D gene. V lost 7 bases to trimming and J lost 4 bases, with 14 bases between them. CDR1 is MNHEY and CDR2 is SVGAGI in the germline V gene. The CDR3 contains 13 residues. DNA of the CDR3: TGTGCCAGCACCAAAGATCCTCGTTACGAGCAGTACTTC. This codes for CASTKDPRYEQYF.

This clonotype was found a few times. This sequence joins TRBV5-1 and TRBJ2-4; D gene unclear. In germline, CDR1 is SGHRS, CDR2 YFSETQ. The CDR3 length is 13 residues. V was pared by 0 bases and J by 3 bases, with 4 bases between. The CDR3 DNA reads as TGCGCCAGCAGCTTGGATAGCAAAAACATTCAGTACTTC. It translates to CASSLDSKNIQYF.

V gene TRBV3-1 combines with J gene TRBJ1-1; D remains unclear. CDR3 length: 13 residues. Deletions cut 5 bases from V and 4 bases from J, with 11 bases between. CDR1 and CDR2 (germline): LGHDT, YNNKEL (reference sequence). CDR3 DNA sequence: TGTGCCAGCAGCTTCAAACATAGCACTGAAGCTTTCTTT. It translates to CASSFKHSTEAFF. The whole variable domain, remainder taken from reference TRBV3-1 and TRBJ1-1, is DTAVSQTPKYLVTQMGNDKSIKCEQNLGHDTMYWYKQDSKKFLKIMFSYNNKELIINETVPNRFSPKSPDKAHLNLHINSLELGDSAVYFCASSFKHSTEAFFGQGTRLTVV.

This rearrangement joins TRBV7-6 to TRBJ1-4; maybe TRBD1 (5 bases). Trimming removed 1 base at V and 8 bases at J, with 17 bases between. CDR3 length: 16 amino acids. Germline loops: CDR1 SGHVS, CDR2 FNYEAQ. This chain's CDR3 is CASSLGATRGGEKLFF. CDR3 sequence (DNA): TGTGCCAGCAGCTTAGGGGCTACGAGGGGAGGGGAAAAACTGTTTTTT.

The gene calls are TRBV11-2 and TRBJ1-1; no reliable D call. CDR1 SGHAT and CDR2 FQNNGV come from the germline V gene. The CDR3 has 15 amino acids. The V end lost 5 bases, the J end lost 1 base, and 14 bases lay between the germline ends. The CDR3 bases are TGTGCCAGCAGCCTGTTCGGACGGAGGAACACTGAAGCTTTCTTT. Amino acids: CASSLFGRRNTEAFF.

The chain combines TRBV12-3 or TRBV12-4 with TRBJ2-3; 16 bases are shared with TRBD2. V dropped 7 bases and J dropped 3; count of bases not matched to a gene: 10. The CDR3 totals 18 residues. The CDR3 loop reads CASTQGTSGGAGTDTQYF. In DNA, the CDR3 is TGTGCCAGCACCCAGGGGACTAGCGGGGGGGCCGGGACAGATACGCAGTATTTT.

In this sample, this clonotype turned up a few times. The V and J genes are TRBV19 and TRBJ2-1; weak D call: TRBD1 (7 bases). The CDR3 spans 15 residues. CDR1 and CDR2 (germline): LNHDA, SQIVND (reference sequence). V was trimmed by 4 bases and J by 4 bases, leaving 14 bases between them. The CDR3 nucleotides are TGTGCCAGTAGTACCACAGGGGACTCTTACAATGAGCAGTTCTTC. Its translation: CASSTTGDSYNEQFF.

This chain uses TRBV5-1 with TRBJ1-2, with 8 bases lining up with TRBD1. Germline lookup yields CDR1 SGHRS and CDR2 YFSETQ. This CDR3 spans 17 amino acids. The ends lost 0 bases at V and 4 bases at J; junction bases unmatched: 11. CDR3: CASSLGIDRGKGYGYTF. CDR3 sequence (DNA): TGCGCCAGCAGCTTGGGGATTGACAGGGGAAAGGGCTATGGCTACACCTTC.

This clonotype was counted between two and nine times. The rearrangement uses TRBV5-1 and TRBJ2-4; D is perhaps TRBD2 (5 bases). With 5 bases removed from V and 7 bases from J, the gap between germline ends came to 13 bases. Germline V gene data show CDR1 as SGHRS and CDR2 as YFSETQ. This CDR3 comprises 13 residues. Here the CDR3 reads CASRLNERNIQYF. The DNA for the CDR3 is TGCGCCAGCAGACTTAACGAGCGGAACATTCAGTACTTC.

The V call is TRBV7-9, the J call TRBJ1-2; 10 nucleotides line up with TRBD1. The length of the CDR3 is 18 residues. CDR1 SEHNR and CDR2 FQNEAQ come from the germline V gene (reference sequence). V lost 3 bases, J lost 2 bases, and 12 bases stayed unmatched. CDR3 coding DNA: TGTGCCAGCAGCTTCAGAGGTCGGGGGGGACAGGGGAACTATGGCTACACCTTC. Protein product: CASSFRGRGGQGNYGYTF.

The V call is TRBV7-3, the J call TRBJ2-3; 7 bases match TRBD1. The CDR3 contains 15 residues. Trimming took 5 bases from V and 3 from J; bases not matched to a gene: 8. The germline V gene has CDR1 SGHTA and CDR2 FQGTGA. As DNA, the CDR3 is TGTGCCAGCAGCCCTCGGTGGGACAGAACAGATACGCAGTATTTT. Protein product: CASSPRWDRTDTQYF.